The 25 T cell receptor beta chains reported below all come from one sample, sequenced in a study of cytomegalovirus exposure and HLA in healthy donors. With 60 Vbeta and 13 Jbeta primers, the PCR was carried out. Repertoires were generated with immunoSEQ multiplex PCR, while TCRdb's copy carries only in-frame clones and drops some. The sample includes 90,000 to 140,000 clones, 60% to 85% seen only once; the top ten take roughly 8.6%. Sequencing was carried out using PBMCs. The receptors derive from a woman aged 40-49 years in good health and CMV-seropositive.

This clone has more than one count but fewer than ten. The chain links TRBV5-4 to TRBJ2-3; no clear D gene. The V and J ends lost 0 bases and 0 bases respectively, with 5 bases between them. Germline-derived CDR1 and CDR2 are SGHNT and YYREEE (reference sequence). CDR3 length equals 14 residues. CDR3 in amino acids: CASSLASSTDTQYF. The CDR3 nucleotides are TGTGCCAGCAGCTTGGCCTCCAGCACAGATACGCAGTATTTT.

The chain is built from TRBV18 and TRBJ1-1; D is unclear. Trimming took 5 bases from V and 5 from J, leaving 15 bases between them. CDR3 length: 14 residues. Germline lookup yields CDR1 KGHSH and CDR2 LQKENI. CDR3 loop: CASSREHSGTEAFF. The DNA of the CDR3 is TGTGCCAGCTCAAGGGAGCACTCGGGGACTGAAGCTTTCTTT.

This rearrangement joins TRBV5-4 to TRBJ2-2, with D tentatively TRBD1 (6 bases). The CDR3 covers 15 residues. CDR1 is SGHNT and CDR2 is YYREEE in the germline V gene (reference sequence). The V gene lost 0 bases and the J gene lost 2 bases, with 8 bases spanning the gap. This CDR3 reads CASSLGGGNTGELFF. The CDR3 DNA reads as TGTGCCAGCAGCTTGGGAGGGGGTAACACCGGGGAGCTGTTTTTT.

This chain connects TRBV7-2 to TRBJ2-7; TRBD1 agrees at 8 bases. Trimming took 4 bases from V and 7 from J; bases not matched to a gene: 3. CDR3 length: 12 amino acids. Germline V gene data show CDR1 as SGHTA and CDR2 as FQGNSA. CDR3 bases: TGTGCCAGCAGCTCCCGGGACAGGGAGCAGTACTTC. It specifies CASSSRDREQYF.

The chain joins TRBV6-5 to TRBJ2-3; 9 nucleotides agree with TRBD1. This CDR3 has 14 residues. V was pared by 6 bases and J by 6 bases, with 7 bases of the junction left unmatched. Germline lookup yields CDR1 MNHEY and CDR2 SVGAGI. The CDR3 is CASSSGTGTDTQYF. The CDR3 DNA is TGTGCCAGCAGCTCCGGGACAGGGACCGATACGCAGTATTTT.

The chain employs TRBV28 and TRBJ2-5, with 11 nucleotides matching TRBD2. Judging by the DNA end, TRBJ2-7 fits better; the J call may be wrong. CDR3 size: 15 residues. The germline gives CDR1 MDHEN, CDR2 SYDVKM. The CDR3 coding sequence is TGTGCCAGCAGTTTATTAGCGGGAGGGCCATACGAGCAGTACTTC. It translates to CASSLLAGGPYEQYF.

The V gene is TRBV4-1, the J gene TRBJ2-7, with D possibly matching TRBD1 (7 bases). This CDR3 contains 16 residues. V lost 4 bases and J lost 0, with 16 bases in between. CDR1 and CDR2 (germline): MGHRA, YSYEKL. The DNA of the CDR3 is TGCGCCAGCAGCCCTACCCCGCGGGACAGCTCCTACGAGCAGTACTTC. Its translation: CASSPTPRDSSYEQYF.

This chain joins TRBV7-9 and TRBJ2-6; D may be TRBD1 (5 bases). Germline CDR1 SEHNR, CDR2 FQNEAQ (reference sequence). This CDR3 has 18 residues. The V end was cut by 4 bases, the J end by 2 bases, with 18 bases between. In DNA, the CDR3 is TGTGCCAGCAGCTGGCCCCAGGGTAACTGGCCTGGGGCCAACGTCCTGACTTTC. Amino acids: CASSWPQGNWPGANVLTF.

This clone came up once. This specimen includes other DNA sequences encoding the same CDR3. V and J are TRBV7-2 and TRBJ2-7; 9 nucleotides agree with TRBD1. The V and J ends lost 4 bases and 3 bases, in that order; junction bases with no gene match: 4. The CDR3 runs to 14 residues. Germline loops: CDR1 SGHTA, CDR2 FQGNSA. The CDR3 sequence is CASSSGTGYYEQYF. The CDR3 nucleotides are TGTGCCAGCAGCTCTGGGACAGGGTACTACGAGCAGTACTTC.

This sequence joins TRBV5-8 and TRBJ2-7; 10 bases map to TRBD1. The CDR3 covers 15 residues. CDR1 and CDR2 (germline): SGHTS, YDEGEE. V was clipped by 2 bases and J by 0 bases; unmatched bases: 2. The CDR3: CASSFDRGHSYEQYF. CDR3 sequence (DNA): TGTGCCAGCAGCTTTGACAGGGGGCACTCCTACGAGCAGTACTTC.

The V and J genes are TRBV11-2 and TRBJ2-7; D is possibly TRBD2 (6 bases). From germline, CDR1 is SGHAT and CDR2 FQNNGV. The CDR3 is 12 residues long. Trimming shortened V by 5 bases and J by 3 bases, and 8 bases separated the two germline ends. In DNA form, the CDR3 reads TGTGCCAGCAGCCCGACTAGCTACGAGCAGTACTTC. The encoded protein is CASSPTSYEQYF.

The J gene is TRBJ2-5, the V gene TRBV9; perhaps TRBD2 as D (5 bases). Per germline, CDR1 SGDLS and CDR2 YYNGEE. The CDR3 has 11 residues. Deletions cut 4 bases from V and 11 bases from J, with 12 bases between. CDR3 amino acids: CASSKRTEQYF. The CDR3 nucleotides read TGTGCCAGCAGCAAACGGACTGAGCAGTACTTC.

The gene calls are TRBV6-1 and TRBJ1-1; D might be TRBD1 (6 bases). Looked up from germline, CDR1 is MNHNS and CDR2 is SASEGT. CDR3 length: 15 amino acids. The V end was cut by 7 bases, the J end by 2 bases, with 17 bases between. This CDR3 is CASIWGTGKNTEAFF. The CDR3 region has the DNA TGTGCCAGCATTTGGGGAACAGGGAAAAACACTGAAGCTTTCTTT.

The chain recombines TRBV15 with TRBJ2-7; D call uncertain. Trimming cost V 5 bases and J 5 bases, with 10 bases left between them. The CDR3 is 12 amino acids. The germline CDR1 and CDR2 sequences are LNHNV and YYDKDF (reference sequence). CDR3 in DNA: TGTGCCACCAGCGCCCGCCGGGACGAGCAGTACTTC. It is translated as CATSARRDEQYF.

V is TRBV7-9 and J is TRBJ1-1; maybe TRBD1 (5 bases). V lost 3 bases to trimming and J lost 0 bases, with 11 bases between them. The CDR3 covers 15 residues. CDR1 is SEHNR, CDR2 FQNEAQ, per germline (reference sequence). The CDR3 DNA reads TGTGCCAGCAGCTTGCAGGGAACCCTGAACACTGAAGCTTTCTTT. Protein sequence: CASSLQGTLNTEAFF.

The V and J genes are TRBV7-2 and TRBJ1-1, with 7 bases aligning to TRBD1. CDR1 SGHTA and CDR2 FQGNSA come from the germline V gene. The CDR3 length is 13 residues. Trimming removed 3 bases from V and 6 bases from J; junction bases left unmatched: 4. The CDR3 reads CASSLRQGAEAFF. Written as DNA, the CDR3 is TGTGCCAGCAGCTTGAGACAGGGCGCTGAAGCTTTCTTT.

The gene calls are TRBV7-9 and TRBJ1-2; D uncertain. The V gene lost 2 bases and the J gene lost 2 bases, with 12 bases spanning the gap. The CDR3 covers 15 residues. CDR1 and CDR2 from the germline V gene are SEHNR and FQNEAQ (reference sequence). The chain's CDR3 is CASSLSGSQNYGYTF. DNA of the CDR3: TGTGCCAGCAGCTTATCCGGTTCACAGAACTATGGCTACACCTTC. Supplemented by reference TRBV7-9 and TRBJ1-2, the full variable domain reads DTGVSQNPRHKITKRGQNVTFRCDPISEHNRLYWYRQTLGQGPEFLTYFQNEAQLEKSRLLSDRFSAERPKGSFSTLEIQRTEQGDSAMYLCASSLSGSQNYGYTFGSGTRLTVV.

The chain combines TRBV7-8 with TRBJ2-5; 10 nucleotides line up with TRBD2. V lost 1 base to trimming and J lost 5 bases; unmatched junction nucleotides: 13. The V gene's germline CDR1 is SGHVS and CDR2 FQNEAQ. The CDR3 runs to 18 residues. CDR3 sequence (DNA): TGTGCCAGCAGCTTAGGGGCTAGCGGGGGCCTAACCGGGGAGACCCAGTACTTC. It yields the protein CASSLGASGGLTGETQYF.

V is TRBV7-9 and J is TRBJ1-1, with a tentative D call TRBD1 (6 bases). V lost 1 base, J lost 1 base, and 10 bases lay in between. CDR3 length: 15 amino acids. The V gene's germline CDR1 is SEHNR and CDR2 FQNEAQ (reference sequence). DNA for the CDR3: TGTGCCAGCAGCTTAGTCCCACAGGGGAACACTGAAGCTTTCTTT. Protein product: CASSLVPQGNTEAFF.

This rearrangement joins TRBV5-3 to TRBJ2-7; 10 bases fit TRBD1. TRBV5-3 is an open reading frame, and its role is uncertain. The length of the CDR3 is 14 residues. V shed 4 bases, J shed 4 bases, and the junction held 5 bases outside the gene matches. The CDR3: CARSRQGADYEQYF. CDR3 coding DNA: TGTGCCAGAAGCCGACAGGGGGCCGATTACGAGCAGTACTTC.

This chain links TRBV27 with TRBJ1-3; 7 nucleotides match TRBD1. This CDR3 region has 15 residues. Trimming at V came to 5 bases and at J to 0 bases, leaving 4 bases not matched to a gene. Germline V gene data show CDR1 as MNHEY and CDR2 as SMNVEV (reference sequence). CDR3 loop: CASSPTGASGNTIYF. The CDR3 DNA sequence: TGTGCCAGCAGTCCCACAGGGGCCTCTGGAAACACCATATATTTT.

This chain connects TRBV6-1 to TRBJ1-5; 7 positions match TRBD1. The CDR3 covers 15 residues. Trimming removed 6 bases from V and 6 bases from J; junction bases left unmatched: 11. The germline CDR1 and CDR2 sequences are MNHNS and SASEGT. DNA of the CDR3: TGTGCCAGCAGCCCTCATCAGGGGGGCATTCAGCCCCAGCATTTT. Translated, it gives CASSPHQGGIQPQHF.

This sequence joins TRBV23-1 and TRBJ1-3; 10 nucleotides line up with TRBD1. TRBV23-1 qualifies as an ORF whose function is uncertain. Trimming took 6 bases from V and 5 from J; bases not matched to a gene: 7. The CDR3 sequence is 15 residues long. The CDR3 loop reads CASSLGTGDRNTIYF. The CDR3 DNA sequence: TGCGCCAGCAGCCTCGGGACAGGGGACAGAAACACCATATATTTT.

The chain recombines TRBV15 with TRBJ2-7, with a tentative D call TRBD1 (6 bases). The V end was cut by 3 bases, the J end by 2 bases, with 14 bases between. The germline V gene encodes CDR1 LNHNV and CDR2 YYDKDF (reference sequence). The CDR3 contains 15 residues. The CDR3 loop is CATSSLTGRTYEQYF. DNA of the CDR3: TGTGCCACCAGCAGTCTAACAGGGCGAACCTACGAGCAGTACTTC.

V is TRBV7-9 and J is TRBJ1-1; the D gene is possibly TRBD1 (6 bases). Germline lookup yields CDR1 SEHNR and CDR2 FQNEAQ (reference sequence). The V end was cut by 4 bases, the J end by 4 bases, with 7 bases between. This CDR3 region has 12 residues. Here the CDR3 reads CASSYRATEAFF. In DNA, the CDR3 is TGTGCCAGCAGCTACAGGGCCACTGAAGCTTTCTTT.